This T cell receptor (beta chain) was sequenced during a study of cytomegalovirus exposure and HLA in healthy donors. Notes on the study in general: Among donors in an Asian-associated ancestry cluster, a later analysis reportedly found fewer N-insertions than the roughly 700-donor mean. Later analysis suggested most CMV-associated TCR beta chains were HLA-restricted. Later work showed greater clonal expansion in HLA-associated TCR beta chains than in equally common others. V- and J-gene trimming in TCR beta was tied to a missense DCLRE1C variant by an analysis performed later.

The PCR used 60 Vbeta and 13 Jbeta primers. Only in-frame clones appear in the TCRdb table, and some are missing; sequencing was by immunoSEQ multiplex PCR. This sample yields 200,000 or so clones, of which about four fifths are seen a single time; approximately 5.4% belongs to the top ten. J was trimmed by 2 bases and V by 7 bases; bases with no gene match: 5. Germline V gene data show CDR1 as MNHEY and CDR2 as SVGAGI. The CDR3 length is 14 residues. About this clone itself: Its antigen remains unidentified.

J is TRBJ1-2 and V is TRBV6-5; 9 bases fit TRBD1. The sequence was collected from a woman between 25 and 40 years old in good health and CMV-seropositive. The specimen was PBMCs. The DNA for the CDR3 is TGTGCCAGCATCCAGGGACAGGGAAACTATGGCTACACCTTC. It specifies CASIQGQGNYGYTF.